This T cell receptor (beta chain) comes out of a study of identical twins. Study conclusions and caveats: Whereas memory repertoires showed no such difference, abundant cord blood beta clonotypes carried fewer insertions.

TCRdb re-analysed the 5' RACE reads in MiXCR, keeping a single row per CDR3 protein. The data show 750,000 to 950,000 distinct CDR3 sequences, 9% to 15% seen once. V shed 2 bases and J 0 bases; nucleotides not matched to a gene: 10. The CDR3 loop spans 18 amino acids. The V gene's germline CDR1 is MDHEN and CDR2 SYDVKM. As regards this clonotype: Its antigen remains unknown.

These same records also appear under a second study, on yellow fever vaccine responses in identical twins.

This TCR derives from a woman between 18 and 30 years old in good health. This rearrangement joins TRBV28 to TRBJ2-1, with TRBD1 matching 7 bases. Material: PBMCs. In nucleotides, the CDR3 is TGTGCCAGCAGTTTACGGGGACAGCCTTGGGGCTCCTACAATGAGCAGTTCTTC. Its translation: CASSLRGQPWGSYNEQFF. The full variable domain, rest sourced from reference TRBV28 and TRBJ2-1, is DVKVTQSSRYLVKRTGEKVFLECVQDMDHENMFWYRQDPGLGLRLIYFSYDVKMKEKGDIPEGYSVSREKKERFSLILESASTNQTSMYLCASSLRGQPWGSYNEQFFGPGTRLTVL.